This T cell receptor (beta chain) was documented in a study of neurological immune-mediated disorders. Whole-study results and caveats: While HTLV-1-associated myelopathy showed the greatest TCR clonal expansion, multiple sclerosis showed the least, falling below healthy controls.

The time point here: technical triplicate 2. Each sequencing run yielded over 160 million TCR-beta sequences from 15-18 subjects. TCRdb re-called the 5' RACE reads with MiXCR, one entry per CDR3 protein. Among around 56,000 distinct CDR3 sequences listed, approximately 25% were seen once. This clonotype was recorded at least ten times. The antigen is unknown. The clonotype was recovered from a man aged 55 to 70 with HTLV-1-associated myelopathy (HAM/TSP). The specimen was PBMCs.

CDR3 sequence (DNA): TGTGCCAGCAGCTTAGACTTGGGTTCAGGTGGCTACACCTTC. Translation: CASSLDLGSGGYTF. This chain links TRBV7-9 with TRBJ1-2; D gene unclear. The CDR3 spans 14 residues. Germline CDR1 SEHNR, CDR2 FQNEAQ (reference sequence). V lost 1 base and J lost 7, with 13 bases in between.